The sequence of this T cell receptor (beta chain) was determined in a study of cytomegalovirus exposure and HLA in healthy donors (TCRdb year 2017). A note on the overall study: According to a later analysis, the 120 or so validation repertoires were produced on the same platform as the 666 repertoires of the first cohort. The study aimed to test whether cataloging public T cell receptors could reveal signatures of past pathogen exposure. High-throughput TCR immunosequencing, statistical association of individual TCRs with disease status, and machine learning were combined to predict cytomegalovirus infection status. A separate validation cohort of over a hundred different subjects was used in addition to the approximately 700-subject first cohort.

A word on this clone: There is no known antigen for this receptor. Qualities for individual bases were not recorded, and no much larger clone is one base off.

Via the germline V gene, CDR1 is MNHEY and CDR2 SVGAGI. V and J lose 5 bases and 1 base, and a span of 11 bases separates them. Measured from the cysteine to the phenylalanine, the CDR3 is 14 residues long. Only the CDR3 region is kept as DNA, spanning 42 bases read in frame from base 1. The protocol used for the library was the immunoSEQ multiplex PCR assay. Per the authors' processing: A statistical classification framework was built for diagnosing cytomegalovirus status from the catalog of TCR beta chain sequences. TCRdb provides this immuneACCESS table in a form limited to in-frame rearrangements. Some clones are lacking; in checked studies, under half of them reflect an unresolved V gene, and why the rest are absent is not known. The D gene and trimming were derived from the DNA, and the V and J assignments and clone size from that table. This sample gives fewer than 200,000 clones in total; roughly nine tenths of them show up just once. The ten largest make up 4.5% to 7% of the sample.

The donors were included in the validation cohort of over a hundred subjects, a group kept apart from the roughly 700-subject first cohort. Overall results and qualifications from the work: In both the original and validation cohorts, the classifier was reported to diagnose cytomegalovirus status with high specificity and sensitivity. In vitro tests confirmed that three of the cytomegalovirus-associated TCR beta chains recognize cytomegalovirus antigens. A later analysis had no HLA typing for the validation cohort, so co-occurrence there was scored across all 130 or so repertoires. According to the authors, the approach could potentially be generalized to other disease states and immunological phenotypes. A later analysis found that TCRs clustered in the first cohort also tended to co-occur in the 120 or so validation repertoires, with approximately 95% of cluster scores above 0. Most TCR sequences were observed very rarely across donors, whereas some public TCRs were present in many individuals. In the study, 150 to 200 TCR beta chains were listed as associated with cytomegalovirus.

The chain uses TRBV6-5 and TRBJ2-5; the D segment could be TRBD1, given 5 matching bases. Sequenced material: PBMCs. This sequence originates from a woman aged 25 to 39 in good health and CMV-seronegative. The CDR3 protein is CASSKTAFQETQYF. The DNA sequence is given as TGTGCCAGCAGTAAGACAGCGTTCCAAGAGACCCAGTACTTC.